This T cell receptor beta chain was found in a study of blood T cell repertoires in COVID-19. Study information: The study drew acute and convalescent COVID-19 samples from the United States, Italy and Spain. PBMCs, B-cell-depleted T cells, or T cells were the source of the cDNA or gDNA that made up the material.

This CDR3 is built from 16 residues. CDR1 and CDR2 (germline): SEHNR, FQNEAQ (reference sequence). With 5 bases clipped from V and 9 bases from J, the junction kept 11 bases outside the gene matches. Authors' analysis steps: Nucleated cell number was recorded as an estimate derived from reference gene primer amplification. The data were produced by immunoSEQ multiplex PCR, yet TCRdb's version contains in-frame clones alone and is incomplete. For V, J and clone size, that table is used; D and trimming come from the DNA. The table lists around 240,000 clones, approximately 82% of them singletons, with about 2% in the top ten.

Specimen: peripheral blood. The sequence was collected from an elderly woman with acute or convalescent COVID-19. The chain combines TRBV7-9 with TRBJ1-6, with TRBD1 matching 9 bases. CDR3 DNA: TGTGCCAGCAGCCTAGAGGGCGGACAGGGGTTTTCACCCCTCCACTTT. Translated: CASSLEGGQGFSPLHF.